The 19 T cell receptor beta chains in this list originate from one sample, sequenced in a study of PD-L1 blockade in urothelial cancer. Regarding time point: pretreatment peripheral blood. Some clones are missing from TCRdb's copy, which holds only in-frame ones; the method was immunoSEQ multiplex PCR. The data hold 60,000 to 75,000 clones, with 84% observed a single time. The sample in question was PBMCs, obtained around atezolizumab (anti-PD-L1) treatment. Source of these receptors: a woman in her 70s with urothelial cancer.

This chain links TRBV7-2 with TRBJ1-1, with unresolved D. The V end was cut by 5 bases, the J end by 1 base, with 11 bases between. Germline assignment: CDR1 SGHTA and CDR2 FQGNSA. CDR3 size: 14 residues. The CDR3 sequence is CASSLSGSNTEAFF. Here the CDR3 DNA reads TGTGCCAGCAGCCTCTCGGGGTCGAACACTGAAGCTTTCTTT.

The V and J genes are TRBV13 and TRBJ2-1, with TRBD2 identical over 8 bases. CDR3 length: 17 residues. In germline, CDR1 is PRHDT, CDR2 FYEKMQ (reference sequence). Germline trimming cut 5 bases from V and 0 bases from J; bases unmatched to any gene: 9. The CDR3 coding sequence is TGTGCCAGCAGCATTCAACGGGGGGGATTCTCCTACAATGAGCAGTTCTTC. It is translated as CASSIQRGGFSYNEQFF.

The chain is built from TRBV5-6 and TRBJ2-5; D might be TRBD2 (5 bases). The V end was cut by 10 bases, the J end by 4 bases, with 14 bases between. The CDR3 contains 12 residues. CDR1 and CDR2 from the germline V gene are SGHDT and YYEEEE. The chain's CDR3 is CAARGLSETQYF. The CDR3 nucleotides are TGTGCCGCCCGGGGTTTGTCAGAGACCCAGTACTTC.

The rearrangement uses TRBV15 and TRBJ2-3, with 8 bases lining up with TRBD2. Trimming cost V 1 base and J 2 bases; bases outside gene matches: 8. Germline CDR1 LNHNV, CDR2 YYDKDF (reference sequence). This CDR3 region has 17 residues. The CDR3 coding sequence is TGTGCCACCAGCAGAGGTGGGAACGGGAGGGCCACAGATACGCAGTATTTT. The encoded protein is CATSRGGNGRATDTQYF.

The V call is TRBV9, the J call TRBJ2-1; 8 nucleotides line up with TRBD2. V gave up 0 bases and J gave up 10 bases; unmatched junction bases: 9. CDR1 SGDLS and CDR2 YYNGEE come from the germline V gene. There are 15 residues in the CDR3. CDR3 sequence (DNA): TGTGCCAGCAGCGTAGGGCTAGCGGGTCCCACGGAGCAGTTCTTC. Its translation: CASSVGLAGPTEQFF.

The rearrangement links TRBV4-2 to TRBJ2-7, with 11 bases matching TRBD1. The length of the CDR3 is 16 residues. Trimming at V came to 3 bases and at J to 3 bases, leaving 7 bases not matched to a gene. In germline, CDR1 is LGHNA, CDR2 YNFKEQ. The CDR3 loop is CASSHQPGQGVYEQYF. The CDR3 DNA follows: TGTGCCAGCAGCCACCAACCGGGACAGGGGGTCTACGAGCAGTACTTC.

This clone was seen only a few times. The chain recombines TRBV11-2 with TRBJ2-5; TRBD1 matches 7 bases. CDR3 length: 14 residues. Per germline, CDR1 SGHAT and CDR2 FQNNGV. The J segment lost 3 bases and the V segment lost 6 bases, leaving 7 bases of the junction unmatched. CDR3 loop: CASSLTGTEETQYF. For the CDR3, the DNA is TGTGCCAGCAGTTTAACCGGGACAGAAGAGACCCAGTACTTC.

The chain carries TRBV10-3 and TRBJ2-1; no firm D call. Deletions cut 3 bases from V and 6 bases from J, with 9 bases between. This CDR3 spans 13 amino acids. Germline CDR1 ENHRY, CDR2 SYGVKD. The CDR3: CAISDRHTNEQFF. The CDR3 DNA follows: TGTGCCATCAGTGATAGACACACCAATGAGCAGTTCTTC.

This clone was recorded once. This chain links TRBV28 with TRBJ2-1; 9 positions match TRBD2. Germline V gene lookup returns CDR1 MDHEN and CDR2 SYDVKM. The CDR3 extends over 15 amino acids. Trimming took 7 bases from V and 4 from J; bases not matched to a gene: 8. CDR3 amino acids: CASTSGTSPYNEQFF. The DNA of the CDR3 is TGTGCCAGCACCTCCGGGACTAGCCCTTACAATGAGCAGTTCTTC.

This chain uses TRBV15 with TRBJ2-1; maybe TRBD1 (6 bases). The CDR3 runs to 14 residues. The germline V gene encodes CDR1 LNHNV and CDR2 YYDKDF (reference sequence). Trimming took 4 bases from V and 8 from J, leaving 15 bases between them. CDR3 amino acids: CATSKGQSTHEQFF. CDR3 DNA sequence: TGTGCCACCAGCAAAGGACAGTCAACCCATGAGCAGTTCTTC.

The chain recombines TRBV30 with TRBJ1-2, with D perhaps matching TRBD1 (6 bases). The V end was cut by 0 bases, the J end by 6 bases, with 11 bases between. The germline CDR1 and CDR2 sequences are GTSNPN and SVGIG (reference sequence). The CDR3 length is 13 residues. The CDR3 DNA sequence: TGTGCCTGGAGTGTAGGGGGGGCGAATGGCTACACCTTC. Protein sequence: CAWSVGGANGYTF.

This chain links TRBV5-1 with TRBJ2-3, with D possibly matching TRBD2 (6 bases). The CDR3 loop spans 16 amino acids. With 0 bases removed from V and 1 base from J, the gap between germline ends came to 12 bases. The germline V gene encodes CDR1 SGHRS and CDR2 YFSETQ. DNA for the CDR3: TGCGCCAGCAGCTTGGGGGCTAGCGTCCGCACAGATACGCAGTATTTT. Encoded protein: CASSLGASVRTDTQYF.

The V gene is TRBV4-1, the J gene TRBJ2-7, with 8 positions matching TRBD1. J was trimmed by 0 bases and V by 0 bases; bases with no gene match: 16. The CDR3 spans 20 residues. Germline CDR1 and CDR2: MGHRA and YSYEKL. CDR3 bases: TGCGCCAGCAGCCAAGACAGAATCAGGGGGCGCGGAGTACACTCCTACGAGCAGTACTTC. It specifies CASSQDRIRGRGVHSYEQYF.

The J gene is TRBJ2-7, the V gene TRBV7-2; TRBD2 is a possible D gene (5 bases). The germline V gene encodes CDR1 SGHTA and CDR2 FQGNSA. The CDR3 runs to 15 residues. The V and J ends lost 1 base and 6 bases respectively, with 16 bases between them. CDR3 region: CASSLVGPGTGEQYF. The CDR3 nucleotides read TGTGCCAGCAGCTTAGTTGGCCCGGGAACGGGCGAGCAGTACTTC.

The CDR3 DNA reads as TGTGCCAGCAGCTTAGGGGGGGGAGCGAACACCGGGGAGCTGTTTTTT. Translating it yields CASSLGGGANTGELFF. The chain joins TRBV11-3 to TRBJ2-2; the match to TRBD2 covers 7 bases. The CDR3 sequence is 16 residues long. Germline V gene sequence: CDR1 SGHNT, CDR2 YENEEA. The V segment lost 1 base and the J segment 0 bases; nucleotides outside the gene matches: 2.

V usage is TRBV6-6 and J usage is TRBJ1-5; D call uncertain. V was trimmed by 5 bases and J by 6 bases, leaving 11 bases between them. The CDR3 contains 13 residues. Germline CDR1 reads MNHNY; CDR2 reads SVGAGI (reference sequence). The CDR3 DNA follows: TGTGCCAGCAGTCGGGGAAGAAGTCAGCCCCAGCATTTT. Its translation: CASSRGRSQPQHF.

V gene TRBV4-1 combines with J gene TRBJ2-5; 7 nucleotides agree with TRBD2. V lost 4 bases to trimming and J lost 4 bases; unmatched junction nucleotides: 0. The CDR3 spans 12 residues. Germline V gene sequence: CDR1 MGHRA, CDR2 YSYEKL. CDR3: CASSPSGETQYF. The CDR3 DNA is TGCGCCAGCAGCCCTAGCGGAGAGACCCAGTACTTC.

This clone was counted once. This chain connects TRBV5-1 to TRBJ1-4; 8 positions match TRBD1. This CDR3 contains 15 residues. Germline-derived CDR1 and CDR2 are SGHRS and YFSETQ. V lost 0 bases to trimming and J lost 8 bases; unmatched junction nucleotides: 6. The CDR3 bases are TGCGCCAGCAGCTTGGAGGGACAGGAGACCGAAAAACTGTTTTTT. Protein sequence: CASSLEGQETEKLFF.

The chain combines TRBV7-8 with TRBJ2-7; the D gene is possibly TRBD2 (6 bases). The CDR3 sequence is 13 residues long. CDR1 and CDR2 from the germline V gene are SGHVS and FQNEAQ. Between the trimmed V and J ends, which lost 3 bases and 4 bases, there was a span of 10 bases. For the CDR3, the DNA is TGTGCCAGCAGCTTCGGGGACTTTTACGAGCAGTACTTC. Protein product: CASSFGDFYEQYF. The full variable domain, its missing parts supplied by reference TRBV7-8 and TRBJ2-7, is GAGVSQSPRYKVAKRGQDVALRCDPISGHVSLFWYQQALGQGPEFLTYFQNEAQLDKSGLPSDRFFAERPEGSVSTLKIQRTQQEDSAVYLCASSFGDFYEQYFGPGTRLTVT.